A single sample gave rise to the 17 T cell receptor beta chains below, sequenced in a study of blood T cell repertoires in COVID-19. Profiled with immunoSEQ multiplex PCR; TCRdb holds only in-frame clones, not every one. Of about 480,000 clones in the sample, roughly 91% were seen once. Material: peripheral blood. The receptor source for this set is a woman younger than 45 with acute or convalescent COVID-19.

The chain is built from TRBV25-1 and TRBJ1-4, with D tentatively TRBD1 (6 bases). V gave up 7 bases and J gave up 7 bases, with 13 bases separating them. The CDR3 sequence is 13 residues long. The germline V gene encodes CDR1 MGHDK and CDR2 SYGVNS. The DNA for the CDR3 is TGTGCCAGCAATGGGGGCAGGACTGAAAAACTGTTTTTT. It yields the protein CASNGGRTEKLFF. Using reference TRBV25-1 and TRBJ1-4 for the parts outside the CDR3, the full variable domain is EADIYQTPRYLVIGTGKKITLECSQTMGHDKMYWYQQDPGMELHLIHYSYGVNSTEKGDLSSESTVSRIRTEHFPLTLESARPSHTSQYLCASNGGRTEKLFFGSGTQLSVL.

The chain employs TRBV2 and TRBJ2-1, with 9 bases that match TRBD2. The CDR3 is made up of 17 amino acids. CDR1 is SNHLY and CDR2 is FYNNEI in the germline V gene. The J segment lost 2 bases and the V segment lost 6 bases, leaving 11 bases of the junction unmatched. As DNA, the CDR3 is TGTGCCAGCAGGGGTAGAAAGCGGGGGGAAGCCTACAATGAGCAGTTCTTC. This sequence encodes CASRGRKRGEAYNEQFF.

The CDR3: CASSLVGGQAYEQYF. As DNA, the CDR3 is TGCGCCAGCAGCTTGGTCGGTGGACAGGCGTACGAGCAGTACTTC. The genes are TRBV5-1 and TRBJ2-7, with 7 bases matching TRBD1. V gave up 0 bases and J gave up 4 bases; unmatched junction bases: 7. The CDR3 loop spans 15 amino acids. Germline-derived CDR1 and CDR2 are SGHRS and YFSETQ.

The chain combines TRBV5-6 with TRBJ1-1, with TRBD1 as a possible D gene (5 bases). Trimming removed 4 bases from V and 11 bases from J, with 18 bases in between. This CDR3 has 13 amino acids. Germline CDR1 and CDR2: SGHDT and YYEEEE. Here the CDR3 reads CASSLVVEGRAFF. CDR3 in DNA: TGTGCCAGCAGCCTAGTTGTGGAGGGGAGGGCTTTCTTT.

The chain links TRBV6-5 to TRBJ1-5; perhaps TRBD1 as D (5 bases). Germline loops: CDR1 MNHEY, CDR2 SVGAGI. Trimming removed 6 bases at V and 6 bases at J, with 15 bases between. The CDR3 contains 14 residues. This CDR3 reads CASRDQGKGQPQHF. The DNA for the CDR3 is TGTGCCAGCAGAGATCAGGGAAAAGGTCAGCCCCAGCATTTT.

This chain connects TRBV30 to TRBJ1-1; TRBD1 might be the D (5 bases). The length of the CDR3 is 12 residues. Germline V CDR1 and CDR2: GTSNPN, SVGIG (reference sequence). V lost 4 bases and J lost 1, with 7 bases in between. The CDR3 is CAWTRENTEAFF. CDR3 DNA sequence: TGTGCCTGGACCAGGGAGAACACTGAAGCTTTCTTT.

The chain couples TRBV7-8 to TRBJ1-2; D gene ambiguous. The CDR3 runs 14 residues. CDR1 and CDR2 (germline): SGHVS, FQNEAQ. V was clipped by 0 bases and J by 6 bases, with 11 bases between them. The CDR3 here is CASSLAEQRDGYTF. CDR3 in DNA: TGTGCCAGCAGCTTAGCTGAACAGAGAGATGGCTACACCTTC.

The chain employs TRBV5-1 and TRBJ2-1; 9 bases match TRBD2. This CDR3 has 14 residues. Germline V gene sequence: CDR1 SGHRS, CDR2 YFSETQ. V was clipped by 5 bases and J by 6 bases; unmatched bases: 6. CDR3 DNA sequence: TGCGCCAGCAGTCGGACTAGCGCTGGCAATGAGCAGTTCTTC. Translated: CASSRTSAGNEQFF.

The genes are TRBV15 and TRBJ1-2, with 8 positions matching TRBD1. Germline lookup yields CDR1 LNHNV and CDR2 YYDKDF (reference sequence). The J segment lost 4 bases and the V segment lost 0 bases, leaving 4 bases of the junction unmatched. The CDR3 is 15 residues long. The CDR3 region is CATSREPGQVYGYTF. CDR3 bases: TGTGCCACCAGCAGAGAACCGGGACAGGTCTATGGCTACACCTTC.

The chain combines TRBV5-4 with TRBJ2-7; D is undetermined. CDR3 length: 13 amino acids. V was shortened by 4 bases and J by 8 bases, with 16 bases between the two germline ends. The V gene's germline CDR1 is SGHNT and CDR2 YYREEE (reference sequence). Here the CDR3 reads CASSRVPLSQQYF. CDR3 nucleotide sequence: TGTGCCAGCAGCCGAGTTCCCCTTTCTCAGCAGTACTTC.

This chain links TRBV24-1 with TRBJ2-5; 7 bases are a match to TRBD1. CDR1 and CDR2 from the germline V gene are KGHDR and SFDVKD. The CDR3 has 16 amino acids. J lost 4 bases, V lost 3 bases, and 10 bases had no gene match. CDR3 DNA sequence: TGTGCCACCAGTGATCCAACGGGACAGTCACGAGAGACCCAGTACTTC. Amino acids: CATSDPTGQSRETQYF.

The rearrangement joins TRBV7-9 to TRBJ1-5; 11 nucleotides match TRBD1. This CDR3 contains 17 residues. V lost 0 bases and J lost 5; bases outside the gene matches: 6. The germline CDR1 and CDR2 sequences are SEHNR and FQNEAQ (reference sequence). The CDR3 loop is CASSLAEVDRGHQPQHF. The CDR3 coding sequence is TGTGCCAGCAGCTTAGCGGAAGTGGACAGGGGGCATCAGCCCCAGCATTTT.

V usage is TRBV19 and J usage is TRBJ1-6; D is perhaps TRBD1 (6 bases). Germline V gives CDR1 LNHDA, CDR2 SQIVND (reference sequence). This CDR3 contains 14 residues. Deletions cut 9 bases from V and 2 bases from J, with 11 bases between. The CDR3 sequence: CASRGRPYNSPLHF. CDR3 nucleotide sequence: TGTGCCAGCAGGGGCCGGCCCTATAATTCACCCCTCCACTTT.

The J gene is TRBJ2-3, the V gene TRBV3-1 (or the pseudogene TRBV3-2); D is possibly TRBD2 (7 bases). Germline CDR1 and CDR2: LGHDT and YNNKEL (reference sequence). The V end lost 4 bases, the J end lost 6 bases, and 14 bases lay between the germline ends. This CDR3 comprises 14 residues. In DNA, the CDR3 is TGTGCCAGCAGCCCCGGGGGGCTCTCCGATACGCAGTATTTT. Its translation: CASSPGGLSDTQYF.

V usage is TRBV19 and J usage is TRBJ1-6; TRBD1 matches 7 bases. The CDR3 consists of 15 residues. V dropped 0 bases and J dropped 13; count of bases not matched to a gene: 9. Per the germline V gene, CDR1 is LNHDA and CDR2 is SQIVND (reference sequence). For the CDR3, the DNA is TGTGCCAGTAGTATAGATGACAGGGTCCAAGGGCCCCTCCACTTT. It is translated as CASSIDDRVQGPLHF.

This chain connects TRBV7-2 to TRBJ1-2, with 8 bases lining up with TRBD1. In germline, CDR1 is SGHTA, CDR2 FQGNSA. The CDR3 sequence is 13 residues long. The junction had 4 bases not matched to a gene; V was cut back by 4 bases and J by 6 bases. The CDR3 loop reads CASSWTGKDGYTF. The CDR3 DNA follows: TGTGCCAGCAGCTGGACAGGGAAGGATGGCTACACCTTC.

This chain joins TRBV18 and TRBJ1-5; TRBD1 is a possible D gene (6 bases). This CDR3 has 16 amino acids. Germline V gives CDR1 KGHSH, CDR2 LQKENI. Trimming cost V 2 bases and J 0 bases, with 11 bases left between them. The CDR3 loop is CASSPWGQGSNQPQHF. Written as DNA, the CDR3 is TGTGCCAGCTCACCATGGGGACAAGGTAGCAATCAGCCCCAGCATTTT.